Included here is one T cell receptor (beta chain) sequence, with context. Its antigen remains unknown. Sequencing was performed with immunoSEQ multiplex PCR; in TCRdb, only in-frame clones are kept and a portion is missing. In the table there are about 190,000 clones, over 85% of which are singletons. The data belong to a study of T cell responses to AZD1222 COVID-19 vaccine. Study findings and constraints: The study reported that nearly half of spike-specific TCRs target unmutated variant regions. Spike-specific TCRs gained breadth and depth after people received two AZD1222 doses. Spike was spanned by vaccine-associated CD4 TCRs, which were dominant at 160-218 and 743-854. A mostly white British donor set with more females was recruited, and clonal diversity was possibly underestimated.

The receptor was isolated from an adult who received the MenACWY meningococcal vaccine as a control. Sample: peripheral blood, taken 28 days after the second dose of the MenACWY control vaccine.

CDR3 residues: CASSLDTEAFF. CDR3 nucleotide sequence: TGTGCCAGCAGCTTAGACACTGAAGCTTTCTTT. This chain connects TRBV11-3 to TRBJ1-1; D call uncertain. Per germline, CDR1 SGHNT and CDR2 YENEEA. V was pared by 0 bases and J by 4 bases, with 0 bases between. The CDR3 contains 11 residues. Complete variable domain (other parts from reference TRBV11-3 and TRBJ1-1): EAGVVQSPRYKIIEKKQPVAFWCNPISGHNTLYWYLQNLGQGPELLIRYENEEAVDDSQLPKDRFSAERLKGVDSTLKIQPAELGDSAVYLCASSLDTEAFFGQGTRLTVV.